Listed below are T cell receptor beta chains from one sample, sequenced in a study of monozygotic twins with inflammatory bowel disease. Each CDR3 protein gets one entry in TCRdb, which reprocessed the 5' RACE reads and gives no DNA. Recorded for this sample: around 150,000 distinct CDR3 sequences. The sample was blood. Receptors were obtained from a human donor with ulcerative colitis or Crohn's disease, or a healthy co-twin of an affected twin (not recorded which). The CDR3 runs from the conserved cysteine through the conserved F or W. Fields, in order: V gene, J gene, clone size, CDR3 protein. Clone size appears in some rows only: once, few, many, or a class for an expanded clone.

>TRBV11-2|TRBJ2-5|-
CASSTGQQETQYF
>TRBV7-2|TRBJ2-2|-
CASSLGPTTGELFF
>TRBV7-9|TRBJ1-3|-
CASTQGLRSLSGNTIYF
>TRBV3-1|TRBJ1-1|-
CASSLEEASVTGAEAFF
>TRBV11-1|TRBJ2-7|-
CASSLVGADSSYEQYF
>TRBV10-3|TRBJ2-2|-
CAISESLGGPSGELFF
>TRBV5-1|TRBJ1-6|-
CASSWTGDKYNSPLHF
>TRBV4-3|TRBJ2-7|-
CASSPSLAYEQYF
>TRBV27|TRBJ1-2|-
CASTPHAGGIFGYTF
>TRBV19|TRBJ2-5|-
CASSIGRTGETQYF
>TRBV6-5|TRBJ1-2|-
CASTRGRDGYTF
>TRBV27|TRBJ2-1|-
CASSFWGAGSYNEQFF
>TRBV4-1|TRBJ2-1|-
CASSQPGLARYNEQFF
>TRBV27|TRBJ2-3|medium-sized
CASSLLGGGADTQYF
>TRBV5-4|TRBJ2-3|-
CASSLQLATDTQYF
>TRBV5-1|TRBJ2-7|-
CASSPDSNTEQYF
>TRBV11-2|TRBJ2-7|-
CASSFFSSYEQYF
>TRBV3-1|TRBJ1-1|-
CASTEGTAYGEAFF
>TRBV7-2|TRBJ2-1|-
CANTSLADNEQFF
>TRBV5-4|TRBJ2-5|-
CASSLTSGAQETQYF
>TRBV5-4|TRBJ1-1|-
CASSLGPMAETFF
>TRBV27|TRBJ2-3|-
CASSLSPGVTQYF
>TRBV18|TRBJ2-3|-
CASSRDSDTQYF
>TRBV6-5|TRBJ2-4|-
CASSYSWGSGMQYF